This is a list of T cell receptor beta chains from one sample in a study of T-cell memory formation after mild COVID-19. MiXCR was run by TCRdb on the 5' RACE reads, yielding one entry per CDR3 protein. This table holds around 510,000 distinct CDR3 sequences, about 20% found once. Sample: PBMCs or a T cell subset sorted from them (not recorded which). Source of these receptors: an adult woman who had mild COVID-19 (a few samples of this study predate the infection). Cell type and time point are not known. Both conserved end residues are part of each CDR3. D genes are given only for firm matches. Only some rows state a clone size, as once, few, many or a class for expanded clones.

J: TRBJ1-5; size: NA; D: NA; V: TRBV12-3/TRBV12-4; CDR3: CAVRRISKAQPQHF; DNA: TGTGCAGTGAGGCGGATTTCGAAAGCTCAGCCCCAGCATTTT
J: TRBJ2-7; size: NA; D: TRBD1; V: TRBV29-1; CDR3: CSVEAWDRVAKEQYF; DNA: TGCAGCGTTGAAGCCTGGGACAGGGTGGCTAAGGAGCAGTACTTC
J: TRBJ2-7; size: NA; D: TRBD1; V: TRBV14; CDR3: CASSQGVVGQGANEQYF; DNA: TGTGCCAGCAGCCAAGGCGTCGTCGGACAGGGGGCTAACGAGCAGTACTTC
J: TRBJ1-1; size: NA; D: NA; V: TRBV5-1; CDR3: CASSLVYGFGTEAFF; DNA: TGCGCCAGCAGCTTGGTATACGGGTTCGGCACTGAAGCTTTCTTT
J: TRBJ2-7; size: few; D: NA; V: TRBV12-3/TRBV12-4; CDR3: CASSDGGTGDEQYF; DNA: TGTGCCAGCAGCGACGGAGGGACTGGGGATGAGCAGTACTTC
J: TRBJ1-2; size: few; D: TRBD1; V: TRBV3-1; CDR3: CASSPSGQGYYGYTF; DNA: TGTGCCAGCAGCCCAAGCGGACAGGGGTACTATGGCTACACCTTC
J: TRBJ2-5; size: NA; D: TRBD1; V: TRBV29-1; CDR3: CSVEEATGVGVLYF; DNA: TGCAGCGTTGAGGAGGCGACAGGGGTTGGAGTGCTATACTTC
J: TRBJ2-1; size: NA; D: NA; V: TRBV27; CDR3: CASSSSQGGYNEQFF; DNA: TGTGCCAGCAGTTCTAGCCAGGGGGGTTACAATGAGCAGTTCTTC
J: TRBJ1-5; size: NA; D: NA; V: TRBV6-2/TRBV6-3; CDR3: CASSPGTDYSNQPQHF; DNA: TGTGCCAGCAGTCCTGGGACGGACTATAGCAATCAGCCCCAGCATTTT
J: TRBJ1-3; size: NA; D: TRBD1; V: TRBV5-1; CDR3: CASRGTDGNTIYF; DNA: TGCGCCAGCAGAGGGACAGATGGAAACACCATATATTTT
J: TRBJ2-3; size: NA; D: TRBD1; V: TRBV4-3; CDR3: CASSRNPGQGGSDTQYF; DNA: TGCGCCAGCAGCCGGAACCCGGGACAGGGAGGGTCAGATACGCAGTATTTT
J: TRBJ1-2; size: NA; D: NA; V: TRBV4-1; CDR3: CASSPRGVDYGYTF; DNA: TGCGCCAGCAGCCCCAGGGGTGTGGACTATGGCTACACCTTC
J: TRBJ2-5; size: few; D: TRBD2; V: TRBV12-3/TRBV12-4; CDR3: CASRPSGGEETQYF; DNA: TGTGCCAGCAGACCTAGCGGGGGGGAAGAGACCCAGTACTTC
J: TRBJ1-2; size: NA; D: NA; V: TRBV19; CDR3: CASSMEGYGYTF; DNA: TGTGCCAGTTCAATGGAGGGATATGGCTACACCTTC
J: TRBJ2-1; size: many; D: NA; V: TRBV5-1; CDR3: CASSAETGISYNEQFF; DNA: TGCGCCAGCAGCGCAGAAACGGGTATCTCCTACAATGAGCAGTTCTTC
J: TRBJ1-1; size: few; D: NA; V: TRBV14; CDR3: CASSHPGTTEAFF; DNA: TGTGCCAGCAGCCACCCAGGTACCACTGAAGCTTTCTTT
J: TRBJ2-3; size: few; D: NA; V: TRBV4-3; CDR3: CASSQDRQASDTQYF; DNA: TGCGCCAGCAGCCAAGATCGTCAGGCCTCGGATACGCAGTATTTT
J: TRBJ2-2; size: NA; D: TRBD2; V: TRBV7-2; CDR3: CASSRPGTSPTGELFF; DNA: TGTGCCAGCAGCCGCCCCGGGACTAGCCCCACCGGGGAGCTGTTTTTT
J: TRBJ1-5; size: NA; D: NA; V: TRBV12-3/TRBV12-4; CDR3: CASSLSALLDQPQHF; DNA: TGTGCCAGCAGTTTATCAGCTCTACTCGATCAGCCCCAGCATTTT
J: TRBJ2-3; size: NA; D: TRBD1; V: TRBV12-3/TRBV12-4; CDR3: CASSWDRGMNTQYF; DNA: TGTGCCAGCAGTTGGGACAGGGGGATGAATACGCAGTATTTT
J: TRBJ1-1; size: few; D: TRBD1; V: TRBV18; CDR3: CASSPPWGQVTMNTEAFF; DNA: TGTGCCAGCTCACCCCCGTGGGGACAGGTGACCATGAACACTGAAGCTTTCTTT
J: TRBJ2-2; size: NA; D: TRBD2; V: TRBV25-1; CDR3: CASTAGVTGELFF; DNA: TGTGCCAGCACCGCGGGGGTCACCGGGGAGCTGTTTTTT
J: TRBJ2-1; size: few; D: TRBD2; V: TRBV6-5; CDR3: CASSDRGDGYNEQFF; DNA: TGTGCCAGCAGCGATCGGGGGGATGGGTATAATGAGCAGTTCTTC
J: TRBJ2-7; size: NA; D: TRBD2; V: TRBV12-3/TRBV12-4; CDR3: CASSFRTSGSSIRYEQYF; DNA: TGTGCCAGCAGTTTTCGGACTAGCGGGAGCAGCATTCGTTACGAGCAGTACTTC
J: TRBJ2-7; size: few; D: NA; V: TRBV29-1; CDR3: CSVTGGAGGTYEQYF; DNA: TGCAGCGTGACGGGCGGGGCAGGGGGAACCTACGAGCAGTACTTC
J: TRBJ1-1; size: NA; D: NA; V: TRBV10-3; CDR3: CAISRDGNTEAFF; DNA: TGTGCCATCAGCAGAGACGGGAACACTGAAGCTTTCTTT
J: TRBJ2-5; size: NA; D: TRBD2; V: TRBV12-3/TRBV12-4; CDR3: CASRESGGRETQYF; DNA: TGTGCCAGCAGGGAAAGCGGGGGGAGAGAGACCCAGTACTTC
J: TRBJ2-7; size: few; D: NA; V: TRBV11-2; CDR3: CASSLDSSVAYEQYF; DNA: TGTGCCAGCAGCTTAGATTCTAGCGTCGCCTACGAGCAGTACTTC
J: TRBJ2-7; size: NA; D: NA; V: TRBV20-1; CDR3: CSARRGREKNEQYF; DNA: TGCAGTGCTAGAAGGGGACGCGAAAAAAACGAGCAGTACTTC
J: TRBJ2-7; size: NA; D: NA; V: TRBV10-3; CDR3: CAISEKGPTYEQYF; DNA: TGTGCCATCAGTGAGAAGGGGCCAACCTACGAGCAGTACTTC
J: TRBJ2-5; size: NA; D: NA; V: TRBV4-1; CDR3: CASSQPLSGETQYF; DNA: TGCGCCAGCAGCCAGCCGCTAAGTGGAGAGACCCAGTACTTC
J: TRBJ2-7; size: NA; D: NA; V: TRBV12-3/TRBV12-4; CDR3: CASSFGWGQPRFFYEQYF; DNA: TGTGCCAGCAGTTTCGGCTGGGGGCAACCTAGGTTTTTCTACGAGCAGTACTTC
J: TRBJ2-7; size: few; D: NA; V: TRBV29-1; CDR3: CSVPPGVSSYEQYF; DNA: TGCAGCGTCCCACCAGGAGTAAGTTCCTACGAGCAGTACTTC
J: TRBJ2-5; size: NA; D: NA; V: TRBV18; CDR3: CASSPPGLGQTQYF; DNA: TGTGCCAGCTCACCACCTGGGTTGGGACAGACCCAGTACTTC
J: TRBJ2-3; size: many; D: NA; V: TRBV4-2; CDR3: CASSQDRGTDTQYF; DNA: TGTGCCAGCAGCCAAGATCGGGGCACAGATACGCAGTATTTT
J: TRBJ1-1; size: NA; D: NA; V: TRBV7-2; CDR3: CASSLTAMNTEAFF; DNA: TGTGCCAGCAGCCTGACAGCTATGAACACTGAAGCTTTCTTT
J: TRBJ2-5; size: NA; D: TRBD2; V: TRBV7-9; CDR3: CASRRRTSGRDRETQYF; DNA: TGTGCCAGCAGGCGACGAACGAGCGGGAGGGATAGAGAGACCCAGTACTTC
J: TRBJ2-1; size: NA; D: NA; V: TRBV20-1; CDR3: CSAPRQVEQLF; DNA: TGCAGTGCTCCCCGACAGGTTGAGCAGTTATTC
J: TRBJ1-2; size: few; D: NA; V: TRBV7-9; CDR3: CASSLARGRAKGYTF; DNA: TGTGCCAGCAGCTTAGCGCGGGGGCGCGCGAAGGGCTACACCTTC
J: TRBJ2-7; size: few; D: TRBD1; V: TRBV7-9; CDR3: CASSLAFGTGLHEQYF; DNA: TGTGCCAGCAGCTTAGCATTCGGGACAGGGCTCCACGAGCAGTACTTC
J: TRBJ2-5; size: NA; D: NA; V: TRBV5-1; CDR3: CASSLGTAPGQETQYF; DNA: TGCGCCAGCAGCTTGGGGACCGCCCCGGGGCAAGAGACCCAGTACTTC
J: TRBJ1-1; size: NA; D: NA; V: TRBV2; CDR3: CASSEVYGQLNTEAFF; DNA: TGTGCCAGCAGTGAAGTTTACGGACAGCTGAACACTGAAGCTTTCTTT
J: TRBJ2-7; size: once; D: TRBD2; V: TRBV4-1; CDR3: CASSQQGGLAPQQYF; DNA: TGCGCCAGCAGCCAACAGGGCGGACTAGCGCCCCAGCAGTACTTC
J: TRBJ2-1; size: NA; D: TRBD2; V: TRBV7-9; CDR3: CASRPLLAGRDEQFF; DNA: TGTGCCAGCAGGCCTTTACTAGCGGGGCGCGATGAGCAGTTCTTC
J: TRBJ1-1; size: NA; D: TRBD1; V: TRBV19; CDR3: CDSRTGQGWNTEAFF; DNA: TGTGACAGTAGGACGGGACAGGGGTGGAACACTGAAGCTTTCTTT
J: TRBJ2-2; size: few; D: NA; V: TRBV29-1; CDR3: CSVERLATGELFF; DNA: TGCAGCGTTGAAAGGCTGGCCACCGGGGAGCTGTTTTTT